These 9 T cell receptor beta chains were all obtained from the same sample, sequenced in a study of blood T cell repertoires in COVID-19. Produced via immunoSEQ multiplex PCR; TCRdb's table is partial and in-frame only. The data hold under 150,000 clones, with around 88% observed a single time. Material for sequencing was peripheral blood. Receptor source: a woman aged 50 to 60 who had recovered from COVID-19.

The chain links TRBV6-4 to TRBJ2-1; 7 nucleotides line up with TRBD2. Germline CDR1 MRHNA, CDR2 SNTAGT. J lost 5 bases, V lost 8 bases, and 12 bases had no gene match. CDR3 length equals 15 residues. CDR3 region: CASSGGGGTNNEQFF. CDR3 coding DNA: TGTGCCAGCTCGGGAGGTGGTGGCACCAACAATGAGCAGTTCTTC.

DNA of the CDR3: TGTGCCAGCAGACGGAACAGGGTTTCTGGAAACACCATATATTTT. Translation gives CASRRNRVSGNTIYF. V and J are TRBV28 and TRBJ1-3; a possible D gene is TRBD1 (6 bases). Trimming left V 6 bases short and J 1 base short, with 13 bases between. The CDR3 length is 15 residues. Germline loops: CDR1 MDHEN, CDR2 SYDVKM. The variable domain in full, with the rest retrieved from reference TRBV28 and TRBJ1-3, is DVKVTQSSRYLVKRTGEKVFLECVQDMDHENMFWYRQDPGLGLRLIYFSYDVKMKEKGDIPEGYSVSREKKERFSLILESASTNQTSMYLCASRRNRVSGNTIYFGEGSWLTVV.

This chain joins TRBV5-6 and TRBJ1-6; D unclear. The V end lost 2 bases, the J end lost 11 bases, and 11 bases lay between the germline ends. The germline gives CDR1 SGHDT, CDR2 YYEEEE. CDR3 size: 13 residues. CDR3 region: CASSFGSVPPLHF. The CDR3, as DNA: TGTGCCAGCAGCTTCGGGTCAGTTCCACCCCTCCACTTT.

The chain couples TRBV29-1 to TRBJ1-2, with TRBD1 identical over 9 bases. From germline, CDR1 is SQVTM and CDR2 ANQGSEA. This CDR3 has 12 residues. J gave up 6 bases and V 7 bases, and 6 bases lay outside the gene matches. The DNA of the CDR3 is TGCAGCGCCACGGGACAGGGAGATGGCTACACCTTC. Its translation: CSATGQGDGYTF.

The gene calls are TRBV6-2 or TRBV6-3 and TRBJ2-3; the D is unclear. This CDR3 comprises 13 residues. Germline loops: CDR1 MNHEY, CDR2 SVGEGT. Trimming took off 2 bases at V and 6 bases at J, with 9 bases between the two ends. The chain's CDR3 is CASSYGLADTQYF. Written as DNA, the CDR3 is TGTGCCAGCAGTTACGGGCTCGCGGATACGCAGTATTTT.

The rearrangement joins TRBV9 to TRBJ2-5; 14 positions agree with TRBD2. CDR3 length: 17 residues. Germline lookup yields CDR1 SGDLS and CDR2 YYNGEE. With V trimmed by 3 bases and J by 1 base, 5 bases remained unmatched. DNA for the CDR3: TGTGCCAGCAGCGCAGGACTAGCGGGGGGCCCCCAAGAGACCCAGTACTTC. This codes for CASSAGLAGGPQETQYF.

This chain connects TRBV7-6 to TRBJ1-4, with D possibly being TRBD1 (5 bases). V was clipped by 1 base and J by 5 bases, with 11 bases between them. This CDR3 is built from 15 residues. The germline V gene has CDR1 SGHVS and CDR2 FNYEAQ. As DNA, the CDR3 is TGTGCCAGCAGCTTAGATGAGGGGAGGAATGAAAAACTGTTTTTT. Translated, it gives CASSLDEGRNEKLFF.

This clone has more than one count but fewer than ten. The chain carries TRBV6-2 or TRBV6-3 and TRBJ2-7, with TRBD1 identical over 7 bases. CDR1 is MNHEY and CDR2 is SVGEGT in the germline V gene. The CDR3 loop spans 16 amino acids. V gave up 5 bases and J gave up 3 bases; unmatched junction bases: 13. CDR3: CASSSYLPGQNYEQYF. The CDR3 DNA reads as TGTGCCAGCAGTAGCTACCTTCCGGGACAGAACTACGAGCAGTACTTC.

This clone came up once. This rearrangement joins TRBV2 to TRBJ2-3; a weak D match, TRBD2 (6 bases). This CDR3 has 14 amino acids. V lost 7 bases, J lost 1 base, and 12 bases lay in between. CDR1 and CDR2 (germline): SNHLY, FYNNEI. CDR3 region: CASTEGGGTDTQYF. CDR3 DNA: TGTGCCAGCACGGAGGGCGGTGGCACAGATACGCAGTATTTT.